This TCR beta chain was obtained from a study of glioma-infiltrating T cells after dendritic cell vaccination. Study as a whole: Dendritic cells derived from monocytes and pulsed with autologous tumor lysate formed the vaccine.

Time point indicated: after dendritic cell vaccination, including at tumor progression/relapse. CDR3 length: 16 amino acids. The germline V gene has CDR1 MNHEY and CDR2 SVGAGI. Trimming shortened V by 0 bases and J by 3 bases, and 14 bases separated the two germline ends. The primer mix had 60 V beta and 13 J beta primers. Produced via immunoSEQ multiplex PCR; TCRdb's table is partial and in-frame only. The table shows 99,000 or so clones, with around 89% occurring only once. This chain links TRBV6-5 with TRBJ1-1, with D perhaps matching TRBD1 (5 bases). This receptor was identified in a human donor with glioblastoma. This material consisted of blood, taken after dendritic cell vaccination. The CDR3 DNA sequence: TGTGCCAGCAGTTACTCCCAGGGACTCGGGGACACTGAAGCTTTCTTT. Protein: CASSYSQGLGDTEAFF.